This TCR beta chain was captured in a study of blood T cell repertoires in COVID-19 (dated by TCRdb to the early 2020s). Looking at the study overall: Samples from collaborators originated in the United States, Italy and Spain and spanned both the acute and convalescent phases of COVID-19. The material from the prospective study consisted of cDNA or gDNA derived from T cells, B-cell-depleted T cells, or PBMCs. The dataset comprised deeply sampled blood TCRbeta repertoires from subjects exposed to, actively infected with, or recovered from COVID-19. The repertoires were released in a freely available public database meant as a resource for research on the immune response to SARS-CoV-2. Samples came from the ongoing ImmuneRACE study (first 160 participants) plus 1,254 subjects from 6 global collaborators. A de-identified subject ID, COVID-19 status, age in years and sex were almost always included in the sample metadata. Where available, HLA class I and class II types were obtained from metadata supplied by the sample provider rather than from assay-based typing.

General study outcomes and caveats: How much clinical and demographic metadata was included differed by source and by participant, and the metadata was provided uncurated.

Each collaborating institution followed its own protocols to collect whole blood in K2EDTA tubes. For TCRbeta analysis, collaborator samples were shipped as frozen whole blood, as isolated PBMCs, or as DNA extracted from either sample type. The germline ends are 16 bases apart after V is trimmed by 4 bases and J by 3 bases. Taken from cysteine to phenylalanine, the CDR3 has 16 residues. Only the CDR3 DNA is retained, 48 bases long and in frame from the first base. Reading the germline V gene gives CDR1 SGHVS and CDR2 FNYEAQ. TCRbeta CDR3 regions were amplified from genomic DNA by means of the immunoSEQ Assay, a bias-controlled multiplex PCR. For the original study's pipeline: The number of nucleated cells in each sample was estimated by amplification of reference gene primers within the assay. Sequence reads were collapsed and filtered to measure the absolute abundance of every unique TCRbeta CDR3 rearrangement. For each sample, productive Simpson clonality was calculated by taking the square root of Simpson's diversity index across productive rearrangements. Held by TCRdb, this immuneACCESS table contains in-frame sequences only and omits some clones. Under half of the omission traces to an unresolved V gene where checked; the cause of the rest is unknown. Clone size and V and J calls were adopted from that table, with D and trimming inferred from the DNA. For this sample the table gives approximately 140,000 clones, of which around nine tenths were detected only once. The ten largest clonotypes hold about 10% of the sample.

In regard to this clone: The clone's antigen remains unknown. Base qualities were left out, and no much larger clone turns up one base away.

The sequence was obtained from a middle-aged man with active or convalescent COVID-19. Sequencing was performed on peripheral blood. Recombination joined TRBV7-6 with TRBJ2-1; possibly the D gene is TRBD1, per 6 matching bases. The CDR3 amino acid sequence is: CASSWGLAENYNEQFF. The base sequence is TGTGCCAGCAGCTGGGGGCTGGCGGAGAACTACAATGAGCAGTTCTTC. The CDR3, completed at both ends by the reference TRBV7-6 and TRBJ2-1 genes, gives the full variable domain GAGVSQSPRYKVTKRGQDVALRCDPISGHVSLYWYRQALGQGPEFLTYFNYEAQQDKSGLPNDRFSAERPEGSISTLTIQRTEQRDSAMYRCASSWGLAENYNEQFFGPGTRLTVL.